This T cell receptor beta chain is drawn from a study of blood T cell repertoires in COVID-19. Original analysis: Amplification of reference gene primers was used by the study to estimate nucleated cell counts. TCRdb's copy holds only in-frame clones and misses some; the assay was immunoSEQ multiplex PCR. D and trimming come from the DNA, and the V and J calls and clone size come from that table. Here the sample spans under 200,000 clones, roughly 90% being singletons. The CDR3 sequence is 15 residues long. Between the trimmed V and J ends, which lost 0 bases and 4 bases, there was a span of 12 bases. Looked up from germline, CDR1 is SGDLS and CDR2 is YYNGEE. In its sample, this clone was seen once.

This receptor was identified in a woman aged 70 to 79 with acute or convalescent COVID-19. The chain has TRBV9 and TRBJ2-3, with a tentative D call TRBD2 (6 bases). Sequences were obtained from peripheral blood. The CDR3 reads CASSVVAGPADTQYF. CDR3 coding DNA: TGTGCCAGCAGCGTAGTGGCGGGGCCTGCAGATACGCAGTATTTT.